This T cell receptor (beta chain) was identified in a study of T cells in Graves' hyperthyroidism and ophthalmopathy (dated by TCRdb to between 2017 and 2020). Concerning the study at large: Peripheral blood samples were taken at the time of initial diagnosis, prior to any treatment. Whether ophthalmopathy could be predicted prospectively was tested in an independent validation cohort made up of 18 hyperthyroidism patients plus 17 patients who later progressed to ophthalmopathy. TCR Vbeta CDR3 sequencing of 120 to 150 peripheral blood samples (roughly 41 ophthalmopathy, about 75 hyperthyroidism and around 17 progressor patients) is reported in the paper. Following sampling, methimazole starting at 30 mg daily was given to hyperthyroidism patients, and high-dose intravenous methylprednisolone was given to ophthalmopathy patients. For training and testing, the approximately 97 patients in the discovery cohort were randomly divided in a 7:3 ratio. To identify TCR V-J signatures that set the groups apart, the researchers used a discovery cohort of 100 patients, made up of under 50 with Graves' ophthalmopathy and some 56 with stable Graves' hyperthyroidism. In addition, the study compared T-cell repertoires in thyroid tissue and in blood from roughly six Graves' hyperthyroidism patients.

A patient counted as having stable Graves' hyperthyroidism if no progression to ophthalmopathy occurred over 18 months of follow-up. The hyperthyroidism patients were between 18 and 65 years old and newly diagnosed, with a disease duration of less than 2 months. Patients with uncontrolled infections, other autoimmune diseases, pregnancy or lactation were excluded. Clinical symptoms, serum thyroxine and TRAb, thyroid ultrasound, and orbital computed tomography formed the basis for the diagnoses. PBMCs were isolated from 7.5 to 10 ml of fresh peripheral blood by Ficoll-Paque density gradient centrifugation. Trizol reagent was used to extract total RNA, and RNA quality was then checked on an Agilent 2100 Bioanalyzer. The paper's findings and limits, for the study overall: A 13 V-J signature model separated ophthalmopathy from stable hyperthyroidism, with about 88% sensitivity and about 81% specificity in cross-validation and 80%/75% in testing. In validation, the model predicted progression to ophthalmopathy with about 71% sensitivity and around 72% specificity, a median of 6.5 months before onset. Sample size was not statistically predetermined, and blinding of investigators to group allocation was not performed. Most expanded thyroid clonotypes (frequency above 0.001) were also detected in blood, a finding suggesting that blood repertoires may reflect thyroid immune responses.

There are 13 amino acids in the CDR3, from cysteine to phenylalanine inclusive. Of the read, only the CDR3 DNA is kept; its 39 bases are in frame from base 1. Looking up the germline V gene yields CDR1 SGHTA and CDR2 FQGNSA. Amplification of TCR beta CDR3 regions was carried out from RNA transcripts. The first round of RT-PCR for the TCR CDR3 was performed with the HTBI primer set and the Qiagen OneStep RT-PCR kit. The libraries were constructed in a second round of multiplex PCR and then size-selected and purified. The libraries were sequenced on an Illumina HiSeq2000 using paired-end 100 bp reads. The study's own analysis went as follows. SOAPnuke was used to process the raw data, removing reads that contained adapters or uncalled bases, had a mean Phred below 15, or lacked an exact match to the constant primer or identifier. High-quality paired reads were merged with COPE v1.2.5, and unique nucleotide sequences were defined as clonotypes. MiTCR v1.1 was used to align the clonotypes against IMGT TRBV, TRBD and TRBJ reference segments. Analysis was restricted to V-J combinations with a frequency above 0.0001, which covered 98% to 99.2% of repertoires. A TCS score was defined as the ratio between F50 (clonal expansion) and ExV (chaos), using BLOSUM62-based TCRdist between CDR3 peptides within each V-J. Welch's t-statistics and random forest reduced 514 V-J features to 10 to 15, which were used in a naive Bayes classifier (R e1071). The raw public reads went through TCRdb reprocessing: fastp at Q25, MiXCR clone calling, in-frame beta chains kept. Rows merge per CDR3 protein into single entries with the most common DNA and genes. The V and J calls were not made by the authors but by TCRdb's processing. The sample includes about 500,000 distinct CDR3 sequences, with 16% observed a single time. Roughly 18% of the sample is held by the ten biggest clonotypes.

This clonotype was counted at least ten times. Which antigen it targets is not known. No base quality values were provided; no much bigger clone lies one nucleotide off. The receptor was isolated from a woman under 30 with Graves' hyperthyroidism. This sequence uses TRBV7-2 and TRBJ2-3, and 10 bases in between align with TRBD2. The sample comprised blood. This receptor carries the CDR3 CAGAGGLKDTQYF. Here is the DNA: TGTGCTGGAGCGGGAGGGTTGAAAGATACGCAGTATTTT. With the portions outside the CDR3 filled from the reference TRBV7-2 and TRBJ2-3 genes, the complete variable region becomes GAGVSQSPSNKVTEKGKDVELRCDPISGHTALYWYRQSLGQGLEFLIYFQGNSAPDKSGLPSDRFSAERTGGSVSTLTIQRTQQEDSAVYLCAGAGGLKDTQYFGPGTRLTVL.